Below, 26 T cell receptor beta chains from the same sample are listed, as sequenced in a study of blood T cell repertoires in COVID-19. Sequencing was performed with immunoSEQ multiplex PCR; in TCRdb, only in-frame clones are kept and a portion is missing. The table records 200,000 to 300,000 clones, 70% to 90% of them present only once. The sample taken for sequencing was peripheral blood. Receptor source: a man aged 30-40 years with active or convalescent COVID-19.

The CDR3 here is CASIRGGTHEQFF. Here the CDR3 DNA reads TGTGCCAGTATCCGAGGTGGGACTCATGAGCAGTTCTTC. This sequence joins TRBV19 and TRBJ2-1; TRBD2 might be the D (6 bases). The V end was cut by 7 bases, the J end by 8 bases, with 15 bases between. In germline, CDR1 is LNHDA, CDR2 SQIVND (reference sequence). The CDR3 has 13 amino acids.

The J gene is TRBJ1-3, the V gene TRBV24-1; a possible D gene is TRBD1 (5 bases). Trimming stripped 3 bases from V and 5 bases from J, with 7 bases between. This CDR3 has 13 amino acids. In germline, CDR1 is KGHDR, CDR2 SFDVKD. The CDR3 bases are TGTGCCACCAGTGATACAGGCCGAAACACCATATATTTT. Translating it yields CATSDTGRNTIYF.

The chain joins TRBV18 to TRBJ1-1; D not certain. There are 17 residues in the CDR3. CDR1 and CDR2 (germline): KGHSH, LQKENI. Trimming shortened V by 0 bases and J by 1 base, and 15 bases separated the two germline ends. The CDR3 protein is CASSPPILAGKNTEAFF. In DNA form, the CDR3 reads TGTGCCAGCTCACCACCTATTTTGGCGGGGAAGAACACTGAAGCTTTCTTT.

CDR3 nucleotides: TGTGCCAGCAAGAGTGAGAGAAACACTGAAGCTTTCTTT. Its translation: CASKSERNTEAFF. The V call is TRBV6-5, the J call TRBJ1-1; D remains unclear. Germline V gene lookup returns CDR1 MNHEY and CDR2 SVGAGI. The CDR3 contains 13 residues. V lost 7 bases and J lost 2, with 11 bases in between.

The chain combines TRBV27 with TRBJ1-4, with D possibly matching TRBD1 (5 bases). V was pared by 5 bases and J by 4 bases, with 14 bases between. The germline V gene has CDR1 MNHEY and CDR2 SMNVEV (reference sequence). CDR3 size: 15 residues. The CDR3 spells CASSTQWGVNEKLFF. CDR3 coding DNA: TGTGCCAGCAGTACCCAATGGGGGGTTAATGAAAAACTGTTTTTT.

The V call is TRBV9, the J call TRBJ2-2, with TRBD2 identical over 10 bases. V gave up 0 bases and J gave up 4 bases; unmatched junction bases: 3. Germline V CDR1 and CDR2: SGDLS, YYNGEE. This CDR3 comprises 16 residues. For the CDR3, the DNA is TGTGCCAGCAGCGTAGGGAGCGGGGGGGCCACCGGGGAGCTGTTTTTT. Protein sequence: CASSVGSGGATGELFF.

The chain combines TRBV6-4 with TRBJ1-2; 7 bases align to TRBD1. The CDR3 has 19 amino acids. V shed 0 bases, J shed 0 bases, and the junction held 13 bases outside the gene matches. Germline CDR1 and CDR2: MRHNA and SNTAGT. The CDR3 loop is CASSDSIIFRDSSNYGYTF. The CDR3 DNA follows: TGTGCCAGCAGTGACTCGATAATATTCCGGGACAGTTCTAACTATGGCTACACCTTC.

The gene calls are TRBV7-6 and TRBJ2-1, with 7 bases lining up with TRBD1. The CDR3 sequence is 16 residues long. J lost 3 bases, V lost 1 base, and 6 bases had no gene match. Germline V gene data show CDR1 as SGHVS and CDR2 as FNYEAQ. The CDR3: CASSLVGGDVYNEQFF. CDR3 sequence (DNA): TGTGCCAGCAGCTTAGTAGGGGGCGATGTCTACAATGAGCAGTTCTTC.

V and J are TRBV7-9 and TRBJ2-1; the D gene is possibly TRBD1 (6 bases). The V end was cut by 3 bases, the J end by 4 bases, with 19 bases between. Germline V CDR1 and CDR2: SEHNR, FQNEAQ (reference sequence). This CDR3 comprises 17 residues. The DNA for the CDR3 is TGTGCCAGCAGCTTCGAATTTTTGGGGACACCGTACAATGAGCAGTTCTTC. Protein product: CASSFEFLGTPYNEQFF.

The rearrangement joins TRBV9 to TRBJ1-4; 8 bases fit TRBD1. Germline V gene lookup returns CDR1 SGDLS and CDR2 YYNGEE. Trimming removed 0 bases from V and 8 bases from J; junction bases left unmatched: 6. The CDR3 sequence is 15 residues long. This CDR3 is CASSVGTGSGEKLFF. Written as DNA, the CDR3 is TGTGCCAGCAGCGTAGGGACAGGGTCGGGCGAAAAACTGTTTTTT.

The chain links TRBV19 to TRBJ2-7, with 7 bases matching TRBD1. The germline CDR1 and CDR2 sequences are LNHDA and SQIVND (reference sequence). The CDR3 spans 16 residues. V was pared by 4 bases and J by 0 bases, with 9 bases of the junction left unmatched. In DNA, the CDR3 is TGTGCCAGTAGTAATTTCATAGGGGACAGCTCCTACGAGCAGTACTTC. Encoded protein: CASSNFIGDSSYEQYF.

The chain has TRBV19 and TRBJ1-6; D uncertain. There are 14 residues in the CDR3. Germline values: CDR1 LNHDA, CDR2 SQIVND (reference sequence). Trimming shortened V by 1 base and J by 13 bases, and 14 bases separated the two germline ends. The CDR3 reads CASSIAPEVRPLHF. In nucleotides, the CDR3 is TGTGCCAGTAGTATAGCTCCCGAAGTCCGGCCCCTCCACTTT. The whole variable domain, remainder taken from reference TRBV19 and TRBJ1-6, is DGGITQSPKYLFRKEGQNVTLSCEQNLNHDAMYWYRQDPGQGLRLIYYSQIVNDFQKGDIAEGYSVSREKKESFPLTVTSAQKNPTAFYLCASSIAPEVRPLHFGNGTRLTVT.

V and J are TRBV6-1 and TRBJ1-5; tentatively, D is TRBD1 (6 bases). Germline CDR1 reads MNHNS; CDR2 reads SASEGT. CDR3 length equals 15 residues. Deletions cut 1 base from V and 3 bases from J, with 10 bases between. The CDR3 is CASSEVDRSNQPQHF. As DNA, the CDR3 is TGTGCCAGCAGTGAAGTGGACAGATCCAATCAGCCCCAGCATTTT.

The chain joins TRBV18 to TRBJ2-7; unclear D gene. The CDR3 contains 12 residues. V was shortened by 3 bases and J by 6 bases, with 9 bases between the two germline ends. CDR1 and CDR2 from the germline V gene are KGHSH and LQKENI. CDR3 bases: TGTGCCAGCTCACCCAGGTTGCGCGAGCAGTACTTC. Translation gives CASSPRLREQYF.

This clone was seen a handful of times. The sample contains more than one DNA sequence encoding this CDR3. The chain carries TRBV9 and TRBJ2-1; D is uncertain. This CDR3 comprises 13 residues. The germline CDR1 and CDR2 sequences are SGDLS and YYNGEE. The V and J ends lost 0 bases and 4 bases respectively, with 5 bases between them. The CDR3 loop reads CASSVAVYNEQFF. In nucleotides, the CDR3 is TGTGCCAGCAGCGTAGCAGTTTACAATGAGCAGTTCTTC.

The gene calls are TRBV19 and TRBJ1-5, with a possible D match to TRBD1 (6 bases). Germline-derived CDR1 and CDR2 are LNHDA and SQIVND (reference sequence). This CDR3 is 18 amino acids long. V shed 5 bases and J shed 0 bases, with 20 bases lying between them. CDR3 DNA sequence: TGTGCCAGTAGTGTACAGGGTCGCGCCCTCTATAGCAATCAGCCCCAGCATTTT. It translates to CASSVQGRALYSNQPQHF.

The CDR3 protein is CASSSLRTSGGAGDTQYF. CDR3 DNA: TGTGCCAGCAGCTCCCTGCGGACTAGCGGGGGGGCCGGGGATACGCAGTATTTT. The chain recombines TRBV7-2 with TRBJ2-3; 15 nucleotides agree with TRBD2. The CDR3 spans 18 residues. The J segment lost 6 bases and the V segment lost 4 bases, leaving 11 bases of the junction unmatched. Germline V lookup: CDR1 SGHTA, CDR2 FQGNSA.

This chain uses TRBV2 with TRBJ2-1; 7 positions agree with TRBD1. CDR1 is SNHLY and CDR2 is FYNNEI in the germline V gene. The CDR3 has 15 residues. V was pared by 10 bases and J by 6 bases, with 15 bases of the junction left unmatched. CDR3 sequence: CATSEQGIIINEQFF. The CDR3 nucleotides are TGTGCCACCTCGGAACAGGGGATTATAATCAATGAGCAGTTCTTC.

The chain carries TRBV12-5 and TRBJ1-2, with a possible D match to TRBD1 (6 bases). Germline-derived CDR1 and CDR2 are LGHNT and FRNRAP. The ends were cut back, 9 bases at V and 0 bases at J, with 11 bases in the middle. The CDR3 consists of 13 residues. Written as DNA, the CDR3 is TGTGCTAGCCAACGGGACACTAACTATGGCTACACCTTC. It is translated as CASQRDTNYGYTF.

The chain is built from TRBV4-2 and TRBJ2-1; 7 bases are shared with TRBD1. With V trimmed by 4 bases and J by 2 bases, 5 bases remained unmatched. Per the germline V gene, CDR1 is LGHNA and CDR2 is YNFKEQ. This CDR3 has 15 residues. The CDR3 nucleotides read TGTGCCAGCAGCCCGGGGACAGACGCCTACAATGAGCAGTTCTTC. Translating it yields CASSPGTDAYNEQFF.

The chain joins TRBV9 to TRBJ2-5; 7 bases match TRBD2. Per germline, CDR1 SGDLS and CDR2 YYNGEE. This CDR3 comprises 14 residues. With 2 bases clipped from V and 2 bases from J, the junction kept 3 bases outside the gene matches. The CDR3 reads CASSVWGGQETQYF. The CDR3 bases are TGTGCCAGCAGCGTGTGGGGGGGGCAAGAGACCCAGTACTTC.

The J gene is TRBJ2-7, the V gene TRBV13, with 13 positions matching TRBD2. After removal of 5 bases from V and 2 bases from J, the junction contained 15 bases not matched to a gene. The CDR3 is 19 residues long. The germline CDR1 and CDR2 sequences are PRHDT and FYEKMQ (reference sequence). DNA for the CDR3: TGTGCCAGCAGCGCCTCGACTAGCGGGGGGCCCTTATTAGCCTACGAGCAGTACTTC. Residues: CASSASTSGGPLLAYEQYF.

V gene TRBV5-6 combines with J gene TRBJ2-7, with 8 bases fitting TRBD1. CDR3 length equals 14 residues. With V trimmed by 3 bases and J by 7 bases, 9 bases remained unmatched. Germline V CDR1 and CDR2: SGHDT, YYEEEE. In DNA form, the CDR3 reads TGTGCCAGCAGCTGGGGGACAGGAAGCTCGGAGCAGTACTTC. Translation: CASSWGTGSSEQYF.

This chain joins TRBV30 and TRBJ1-2; D uncertain. The germline CDR1 and CDR2 sequences are GTSNPN and SVGIG (reference sequence). CDR3 size: 15 residues. V was cut by 2 bases and J by 1 base, with 14 bases left in between. DNA for the CDR3: TGTGCCTGGAGTTATAGAGGGCTTGATAACTATGGCTACACCTTC. Its translation: CAWSYRGLDNYGYTF.

The chain links TRBV6-5 to TRBJ1-2; 7 bases align to TRBD1. V dropped 8 bases and J dropped 0; count of bases not matched to a gene: 6. Germline assignment: CDR1 MNHEY and CDR2 SVGAGI. The CDR3 contains 14 residues. The CDR3 loop reads CASGTGEANYGYTF. The CDR3 bases are TGTGCCAGCGGTACAGGGGAAGCTAACTATGGCTACACCTTC.

This clone was seen a single time. The J gene is TRBJ2-3, the V gene TRBV7-3; tentative D call: TRBD2 (5 bases). Trimming shortened V by 5 bases and J by 4 bases, and 16 bases separated the two germline ends. CDR3 length: 15 amino acids. Germline V gene sequence: CDR1 SGHTA, CDR2 FQGTGA. For the CDR3, the DNA is TGTGCCAGCAGCCCCGGAGGCGGGCTGGCAGATACGCAGTATTTT. It codes for CASSPGGGLADTQYF.